The 21 T cell receptor beta chains below were found in one sample sequenced in a study of blood T cells in healthy people across ages. Next came a second PCR, run for roughly 6 to 11 cycles, which used a sample-barcoded 5' primer along with a J-beta primer mix. One entry per CDR3 protein results from TCRdb running MiXCR on the 5' RACE reads. The sample carries about 1.4 million distinct CDR3 sequences, roughly 64% recorded once. What was sequenced was blood. These receptors all stem from a man aged 18 to 30 in good health.

V and J are TRBV29-1 and TRBJ2-7; D unclear. The CDR3 has 14 residues. Looked up from germline, CDR1 is SQVTM and CDR2 is ANQGSEA. V was cut by 1 base and J by 3 bases, with 13 bases left in between. CDR3 protein: CSVEGAGLNYEQYF. For the CDR3, the DNA is TGCAGCGTTGAAGGGGCAGGCCTTAACTACGAGCAGTACTTC.

V gene TRBV12-3 or TRBV12-4 combines with J gene TRBJ2-7; weak D call: TRBD2 (5 bases). Gene TRBJ2-5 matches the end of the DNA better, so the J call may be wrong. This CDR3 spans 14 amino acids. CDR3 sequence: CASSEGRGSGTQYF. The CDR3 DNA reads as TGTGCCAGCAGCGAAGGACGGGGATCAGGGACCCAGTACTTC.

The chain links TRBV15 to TRBJ2-3; D ambiguous. Germline loops: CDR1 LNHNV, CDR2 YYDKDF (reference sequence). The V end lost 5 bases, the J end lost 5 bases, and 14 bases lay between the germline ends. The CDR3 loop spans 14 amino acids. The CDR3 region has the DNA TGTGCCACCAGCGTCAGACTGGACCGAGATACGCAGTATTTT. It specifies CATSVRLDRDTQYF.

The chain combines TRBV5-1 with TRBJ1-2; D is uncertain. This CDR3 contains 16 residues. V lost 4 bases and J lost 0, with 16 bases in between. Germline V gene sequence: CDR1 SGHRS, CDR2 YFSETQ. The CDR3 spells CASSGTAATSNYGYTF. The CDR3 nucleotides are TGCGCCAGCAGCGGCACAGCTGCCACTTCTAACTATGGCTACACCTTC.

The rearrangement uses TRBV18 and TRBJ2-1, with 9 bases identical to TRBD1. Trimming at V came to 0 bases and at J to 1 base, leaving 7 bases not matched to a gene. The CDR3 totals 18 residues. CDR1 and CDR2 from the germline V gene are KGHSH and LQKENI. This chain's CDR3 is CASSPPPGQGWSYNEQFF. The CDR3 DNA follows: TGTGCCAGCTCACCACCGCCGGGACAGGGTTGGTCCTACAATGAGCAGTTCTTC.

This clonotype showed up just a few times. This rearrangement joins TRBV29-1 to TRBJ2-3; D possibly corresponds to TRBD2 (5 bases). Germline V gene lookup returns CDR1 SQVTM and CDR2 ANQGSEA. V lost 6 bases and J lost 3, with 7 bases in between. The CDR3 length is 11 residues. The CDR3 sequence is CSVRVTDTQYF. CDR3 DNA sequence: TGCAGCGTGAGGGTAACAGATACGCAGTATTTT.

The CDR3 spells CASSQESAEQFF. The CDR3 bases are TGTGCCAGCAGCCAAGAGTCAGCGGAGCAGTTCTTC. The J gene is TRBJ2-1, the V gene TRBV3-1; the D is unclear. Trimming took 0 bases from V and 10 from J, leaving 7 bases between them. The CDR3 is 12 amino acids. Per germline, CDR1 LGHDT and CDR2 YNNKEL (reference sequence).

This sequence joins TRBV7-9 and TRBJ2-1; 8 bases agree with TRBD2. Trimming took 5 bases from V and 4 from J; bases not matched to a gene: 7. The CDR3 consists of 15 residues. Germline CDR1 and CDR2: SEHNR and FQNEAQ (reference sequence). The CDR3 DNA sequence: TGTGCCAGCAGCGCGGGACTAGAAAGTTACAATGAGCAGTTCTTC. Its protein product is CASSAGLESYNEQFF. Full variable domain (remainder filled in from reference TRBV7-9 and TRBJ2-1): DTGVSQNPRHKITKRGQNVTFRCDPISEHNRLYWYRQTLGQGPEFLTYFQNEAQLEKSRLLSDRFSAERPKGSFSTLEIQRTEQGDSAMYLCASSAGLESYNEQFFGPGTRLTVL.

The chain carries TRBV10-3 and TRBJ2-4; D possibly matches TRBD1 or TRBD2 (5 bases each). The DNA end is a closer match to TRBJ2-7, so the J assignment may be wrong. This CDR3 spans 13 amino acids. Per the germline V gene, CDR1 is ENHRY and CDR2 is SYGVKD. The CDR3 DNA sequence: TGTGCCATCAGCGAGCCCCGGGGCGACGAGCAGTACTTC. Its translation: CAISEPRGDEQYF.

Here the CDR3 reads CASSEWQGRGTEAFF. CDR3 DNA: TGTGCCAGCAGTGAATGGCAGGGCCGGGGAACTGAAGCTTTCTTT. The chain has TRBV25-1 and TRBJ1-1, with a possible D match to TRBD1 (5 bases). CDR1 MGHDK and CDR2 SYGVNS come from the germline V gene. The CDR3 runs to 15 residues. Trimming took 1 base from V and 5 from J, leaving 14 bases between them.

This clonotype appeared a single time. The chain joins TRBV5-4 to TRBJ2-3; possible D gene TRBD2, 5 bases. Between the trimmed V and J ends, which lost 4 bases and 2 bases, there was a span of 14 bases. The CDR3 runs 15 residues. CDR1 is SGHNT and CDR2 is YYREEE in the germline V gene (reference sequence). As DNA, the CDR3 is TGTGCCAGCAGCCCCTCCCTAGCTAACACAGATACGCAGTATTTT. Its translation: CASSPSLANTDTQYF.

This clonotype has a handful of counts. V is TRBV29-1 and J is TRBJ2-7; TRBD1 agrees at 7 bases. The germline gives CDR1 SQVTM, CDR2 ANQGSEA. This CDR3 has 12 residues. V was clipped by 3 bases and J by 5 bases; unmatched bases: 4. The CDR3 loop reads CSVDDRANEQYF. The CDR3 DNA reads TGCAGCGTTGATGACAGGGCCAACGAGCAGTACTTC.

The chain has TRBV12-3 or TRBV12-4 and TRBJ2-4, with D maybe TRBD2 (5 bases). The J call is in doubt because the DNA end fits TRBJ2-7 better. This CDR3 comprises 11 residues. The DNA for the CDR3 is TGTGCCAGCAGTACTAGGGACGAGCAGTACTTC. Its protein is CASSTRDEQYF.

The CDR3 reads CASSMTSGRAPYNEQFF. DNA for the CDR3: TGTGCCAGCAGCATGACTAGCGGGAGGGCCCCCTACAATGAGCAGTTCTTC. V is TRBV27 and J is TRBJ2-1; 14 nucleotides align to TRBD2. Trimming took 6 bases from V and 2 from J; bases not matched to a gene: 6. The length of the CDR3 is 17 residues. The V gene's germline CDR1 is MNHEY and CDR2 SMNVEV (reference sequence).

This clonotype was picked up a small number of times. The chain couples TRBV7-2 to TRBJ2-1; D ambiguous. Between the trimmed V and J ends, which lost 2 bases and 5 bases, there was a span of 7 bases. CDR1 SGHTA and CDR2 FQGNSA come from the germline V gene. The CDR3 is 13 amino acids. CDR3 in amino acids: CASSLTEDNEQFF. The CDR3 region has the DNA TGTGCCAGCAGCTTAACAGAAGACAATGAGCAGTTCTTC.

This clonotype appeared many times. V gene TRBV7-2 combines with J gene TRBJ1-6; D not resolved. Germline CDR1 is SGHTA and CDR2 is FQGNSA. V lost 2 bases and J 5 bases, leaving 10 bases between the germline ends. The CDR3 is made up of 15 amino acids. This CDR3 is CASSLRNPNNSPLHF. CDR3 coding DNA: TGTGCCAGCAGCTTAAGGAATCCGAATAATTCACCCCTCCACTTT.

The V and J genes are TRBV6-6 and TRBJ2-4, with 7 bases that match TRBD1. TRBJ2-5 matches the DNA end more closely, so the J call is doubtful. Germline CDR1 and CDR2: MNHNY and SVGAGI (reference sequence). The CDR3 has 14 residues. CDR3 residues: CASSYQGVQETQYF. The CDR3 bases are TGTGCCAGCAGTTACCAGGGGGTACAAGAGACCCAGTACTTC.

This CDR3 reads CASTPDRVGYTF. CDR3 nucleotide sequence: TGTGCCAGCACACCGGACAGGGTTGGCTACACCTTC. V usage is TRBV6-1 and J usage is TRBJ1-2; 8 bases map to TRBD1. The V and J ends lost 7 bases and 7 bases, in that order; junction bases with no gene match: 5. CDR1 is MNHNS and CDR2 is SASEGT in the germline V gene. The CDR3 runs to 12 residues.

The chain links TRBV28 to TRBJ1-2; D unresolved. The CDR3 sequence is 15 residues long. V lost 6 bases and J lost 3, with 17 bases in between. Germline CDR1 reads MDHEN; CDR2 reads SYDVKM. The CDR3 coding sequence is TGTGCCAGCAGCCAGACCGACCCGGCGGACTATGGCTACACCTTC. Translation: CASSQTDPADYGYTF.

J is TRBJ2-2 and V is TRBV4-1; a weak D match, TRBD2 (5 bases). The CDR3 sequence is 18 residues long. Germline-derived CDR1 and CDR2 are MGHRA and YSYEKL. The V and J ends lost 4 bases and 4 bases respectively, with 22 bases between them. The CDR3 DNA follows: TGCGCCAGCAGCCGCCTGCCGGGCCCGCCAGGACTCACCGGGGAGCTGTTTTTT. This sequence encodes CASSRLPGPPGLTGELFF.

The chain has TRBV5-1 and TRBJ1-6; 9 nucleotides match TRBD1. J was trimmed by 8 bases and V by 4 bases; bases with no gene match: 7. Germline V gives CDR1 SGHRS, CDR2 YFSETQ. The CDR3 loop spans 15 amino acids. CDR3 in amino acids: CASSPGRQGDSPLHF. The CDR3 nucleotides read TGCGCCAGCAGCCCAGGGAGACAGGGGGATTCACCCCTCCACTTT.